This TCR beta chain derives from a study of shared clonotypes between healthy human individuals. Study background: Each donor's CD8 memory used one plate, CD8 naive two, each CD4 subset three. General study points: Non-shared clonotypes showed lower generation probabilities than clonotypes common to all four donors.

The protocol was immunoSEQ multiplex PCR, while the TCRdb copy is restricted to in-frame clones and leaves out a portion. The sample comprises 950,000 to 1,300,000 clones, around 76% of which are singletons, and about 1.5% rests with the top ten. The V end was cut by 8 bases, the J end by 1 base, with 12 bases between. CDR3 length: 14 amino acids. CDR1 is SEHNR, CDR2 FQNEAQ, per germline (reference sequence). A note on this clone: The antigen is not known.

A CD45RA+ naive subset and a CD45RA-negative memory subset were split from CD4+ cells. J is TRBJ2-1 and V is TRBV7-9; the D is unclear. Input material: memory CD4+ T cells sorted from blood. Documented subset: CD45RA-negative fraction. The sequence derives from a man between 18 and 35 years old in good health. The CDR3 protein is CASGIPWSYNEQFF. The CDR3 DNA reads TGTGCCAGCGGGATTCCTTGGTCCTACAATGAGCAGTTCTTC.